The rows below give T cell receptor beta chains drawn from one sample of a study of cytomegalovirus exposure and HLA in healthy donors. Produced via immunoSEQ multiplex PCR; TCRdb's table is partial and in-frame only. The sample contains over 70,000 clones, 75% to 85% of which appear only once. The sample comprised PBMCs. Receptors originate from a man aged 18 to 29 in good health and CMV-seronegative. Both conserved end residues are part of each CDR3. A D gene is named only where the DNA matches it firmly. Clone size is shown for a subset of rows, as once, few, many or a class of expanded clone.

-	TRBV4-1	TRBJ1-1	-	CASSQVQARNTEAFF	TGCGCCAGCAGCCAAGTACAGGCCCGGAACACTGAAGCTTTCTTT
-	TRBV5-4	TRBJ2-7	TRBD2	CASSTGLAGMRGQYF	TGTGCCAGCAGCACAGGACTAGCGGGGATGCGAGGGCAGTACTTC
-	TRBV4-1	TRBJ2-5	-	CASSPNPTQVQETQYF	TGCGCCAGCAGCCCTAACCCGACACAGGTCCAAGAGACCCAGTACTTC
-	TRBV7-8	TRBJ2-3	-	CASSPRDTSTDTQYF	TGTGCCAGCAGCCCCAGGGACACTAGCACAGATACGCAGTATTTT
-	TRBV25-1	TRBJ1-2	-	CASSGGDYGYTF	TGTGCCAGCAGTGGGGGGGACTATGGCTACACCTTC
-	TRBV12-5	TRBJ2-5	-	CASGLNQLASKTQYF	TGTGCTAGTGGTTTGAATCAACTAGCTTCGAAGACCCAGTACTTC
few	TRBV18	TRBJ1-4	TRBD1	CASSRSTGANNEKLFF	TGTGCCAGCTCACGATCGACAGGGGCGAACAATGAAAAACTGTTTTTT
-	TRBV19	TRBJ2-7	-	CASSAGRGGYEQYF	TGTGCCAGTAGTGCGGGCCGTGGGGGGTACGAGCAGTACTTC
-	TRBV19	TRBJ1-2	TRBD1	CASTLGSTGAVGSGYTF	TGTGCCAGTACCCTAGGGTCGACAGGGGCCGTCGGTTCTGGCTACACCTTC
-	TRBV10-1	TRBJ2-2	TRBD1	CASSDATGTGIVTGELFF	TGCGCCAGCAGTGACGCTACCGGGACAGGGATTGTGACCGGGGAGCTGTTTTTT
few	TRBV6-5	TRBJ1-2	-	CASSYRGEDGYTF	TGTGCCAGCAGTTACCGGGGGGAGGATGGCTACACCTTC
few	TRBV7-9	TRBJ1-2	-	CSSSATGSSGYTF	TGTTCCAGCAGCGCAACAGGGAGTAGTGGCTACACCTTC
few	TRBV5-4	TRBJ1-5	-	CASSLDNNQPQHF	TGTGCCAGCAGCTTGGACAACAATCAGCCCCAGCATTTT
-	TRBV7-9	TRBJ1-1	-	CASLGGGNTEAFF	TGTGCCAGCTTGGGAGGGGGGAACACTGAAGCTTTCTTT
once	TRBV6-5	TRBJ2-3	-	CASNGASTDTQYF	TGTGCCAGCAATGGGGCGAGCACAGATACGCAGTATTTT
-	TRBV14	TRBJ2-5	-	CASSQEFGGIQETQYF	TGTGCCAGCAGCCAAGAATTTGGAGGGATCCAAGAGACCCAGTACTTC
-	TRBV2	TRBJ1-6	-	CASSEQGANNSPLHF	TGTGCCAGCAGTGAACAGGGTGCAAATAATTCACCCCTCCACTTT
-	TRBV13	TRBJ2-7	-	CASSSGGGISYEQYF	TGTGCCAGCAGCAGTGGTGGGGGGATCTCCTACGAGCAGTACTTC
-	TRBV19	TRBJ2-7	-	CASSQSGTHSYEQYF	TGTGCCAGTAGTCAATCCGGGACACACTCCTACGAGCAGTACTTC
-	TRBV5-1	TRBJ2-2	-	CASSVGQPTGELFF	TGCGCCAGCAGCGTCGGACAGCCCACCGGGGAGCTGTTTTTT
-	TRBV7-2	TRBJ2-2	-	CASSVGGSTGELFF	TGTGCCAGCAGCGTAGGAGGAAGCACCGGGGAGCTGTTTTTT
-	TRBV6-1	TRBJ1-1	-	CASSPELPRAFF	TGTGCCAGCAGTCCCGAGTTACCTCGGGCTTTCTTT
-	TRBV19	TRBJ2-7	-	CASSKSTAGPYEQYF	TGTGCCAGTAGTAAATCGACAGCTGGACCTTACGAGCAGTACTTC
-	TRBV5-4	TRBJ1-2	TRBD1	CASSYGQENYGYTF	TGTGCCAGCAGCTATGGACAGGAGAACTATGGCTACACCTTC
-	TRBV27	TRBJ2-1	-	CASSREPSSYNEQFF	TGTGCCAGCAGTCGCGAACCGAGCTCCTACAATGAGCAGTTCTTC
-	TRBV6-1	TRBJ1-3	-	CASSEDAGDTLYLPGNTIYF	TGTGCCAGCAGTGAAGACGCTGGGGACACATTATACTTACCGGGAAACACCATATATTTT
-	TRBV6-5	TRBJ1-5	TRBD1	CASSGDRGGGQPQHF	TGTGCCAGCAGTGGCGACAGGGGTGGGGGTCAGCCCCAGCATTTT
-	TRBV7-8	TRBJ1-6	-	CASSLGEGRNSPLRF	TGTGCCAGCAGCTTAGGAGAGGGTCGGAATTCACCCCTCCGCTTT
-	TRBV7-2	TRBJ1-2	-	CASSSGGRLYGYTF	TGTGCCAGCAGCTCGGGGGGTCGGTTATATGGCTACACCTTC
-	TRBV11-2	TRBJ2-7	TRBD1	CASSIGTGGGYEQYF	TGTGCCAGCAGCATCGGGACAGGGGGAGGCTACGAGCAGTACTTC
few	TRBV9	TRBJ1-5	-	CASSEGNSNQPQHF	TGTGCCAGCAGCGAGGGGAATAGCAATCAGCCCCAGCATTTT
-	TRBV6-1	TRBJ2-5	TRBD2	CASKLSGGVETQYF	TGTGCCAGCAAACTCTCCGGGGGGGTCGAGACCCAGTACTTC
-	TRBV5-1	TRBJ2-5	TRBD2	CASSRSGAQETQYF	TGCGCCAGCAGCCGCAGCGGGGCACAAGAGACCCAGTACTTC
-	TRBV7-9	TRBJ1-5	-	CASSLTTGGNQPQHF	TGTGCCAGCAGCTTAACTACGGGAGGTAATCAGCCCCAGCATTTT
-	TRBV6-5	TRBJ2-7	-	CASSPIFREPEYF	TGTGCCAGCAGCCCAATCTTCCGGGAGCCGGAGTACTTC
-	TRBV5-1	TRBJ2-7	-	CASSKDPRQVGNYEQYF	TGCGCCAGCAGCAAGGACCCCCGACAGGTCGGGAACTACGAGCAGTACTTC
-	TRBV14	TRBJ1-6	TRBD1	CASSQAYATGVTSPLHF	TGTGCCAGCAGCCAAGCTTACGCGACAGGGGTGACTTCACCCCTCCACTTT
-	TRBV7-9	TRBJ2-7	-	CASSLVSGPYEQYF	TGTGCCAGCAGCTTAGTCTCAGGGCCCTACGAGCAGTACTTC
once	TRBV13	TRBJ1-6	-	CASSFWMKRGSPLHF	TGTGCCAGCAGCTTTTGGATGAAGAGAGGTTCACCCCTCCACTTT
-	TRBV9	TRBJ1-6	-	CVSSVDVGGRGSNSPLHF	TGTGTCAGCAGCGTAGATGTGGGTGGACGGGGGTCTAATTCACCCCTCCACTTT
-	TRBV18	TRBJ2-7	TRBD1	CASSRDSTSYEQYF	TGTGCCAGCTCTCGGGACAGTACTTCCTACGAGCAGTACTTC
-	TRBV10-2	TRBJ1-1	-	CASSARQVDNTEAFF	TGCGCCAGCAGTGCGAGACAGGTGGATAACACTGAAGCTTTCTTT
-	TRBV5-4	TRBJ2-1	TRBD2	CASSWGLDSYNEQFF	TGTGCCAGCAGCTGGGGACTAGACTCCTACAATGAGCAGTTCTTC
few	TRBV29-1	TRBJ2-7	-	CSVVISRGRHEQYF	TGCAGCGTTGTCATTTCCAGGGGACGGCACGAGCAGTACTTC
-	TRBV7-6	TRBJ1-3	TRBD1	CASSLVSRTGGRNTIYF	TGTGCCAGCAGCTTAGTGTCCAGGACAGGGGGACGAAACACCATATATTTT
-	TRBV6-5	TRBJ2-2	-	CASSYAVGELFF	TGTGCCAGCAGTTACGCGGTTGGGGAGCTGTTTTTT
-	TRBV5-1	TRBJ2-5	TRBD2	CASSSPTLTSGETQYF	TGCGCCAGCAGCTCTCCCACCCTTACTAGCGGAGAGACCCAGTACTTC
-	TRBV7-2	TRBJ2-1	-	CASSLAEWPGNEQFF	TGTGCCAGCAGCTTAGCTGAGTGGCCGGGCAATGAGCAGTTCTTC
few	TRBV7-9	TRBJ2-7	-	CASSQFRDKSYEQYF	TGTGCCAGCAGCCAATTCCGGGACAAGTCTTACGAGCAGTACTTC
-	TRBV25-1	TRBJ2-1	TRBD1	CASSLRQGGYNEQFF	TGTGCCAGCAGTTTGCGACAGGGGGGTTACAATGAGCAGTTCTTC
few	TRBV4-2	TRBJ2-7	-	CASSQDTQGEQYF	TGTGCCAGCAGCCAAGATACGCAGGGGGAGCAGTACTTC
-	TRBV19	TRBJ1-1	-	CASSIDRPPNTEAFF	TGTGCCAGTAGTATAGACAGGCCGCCGAACACTGAAGCTTTCTTT
-	TRBV7-6	TRBJ1-1	-	CASSLETGSDTEAFF	TGTGCCAGCAGCTTAGAAACAGGGAGTGACACTGAAGCTTTCTTT
-	TRBV2	TRBJ1-2	-	CASRAGEDYGYTF	TGTGCCAGCAGGGCTGGGGAGGACTATGGCTACACCTTC
-	TRBV7-9	TRBJ1-2	-	CSSSLPANYGYTF	TGTTCCAGCAGCTTACCTGCTAACTATGGCTACACCTTC
-	TRBV4-1	TRBJ1-3	-	CASRRLGHSENTIYF	TGCGCCAGCAGACGACTGGGACACTCAGAAAACACCATATATTTT
once	TRBV28	TRBJ1-2	TRBD1	CASSERTGGYTF	TGTGCCAGCAGTGAACGGACAGGGGGCTACACCTTC
-	TRBV9	TRBJ2-5	TRBD2	CASSGRTSGVRETQYF	TGTGCCAGCAGCGGACGGACTAGCGGGGTGAGGGAGACCCAGTACTTC
once	TRBV5-1	TRBJ2-1	-	CASSLVGSFNYYNEQFF	TGCGCCAGCAGCTTGGTCGGCAGTTTTAACTATTACAATGAGCAGTTCTTC
-	TRBV4-1	TRBJ2-6	TRBD1	CASSGQGAPGANVLTF	TGCGCCAGCAGCGGACAGGGGGCCCCTGGGGCCAACGTCCTGACTTTC